One TCR beta chain is described in this entry. One junction end does not reproduce the germline sequence, and a read error may be involved. Priming with a constant-region primer yielded TCR beta cDNA from around 540 ng total RNA. For TCR beta, libraries were produced by three nested multiplex PCR rounds using slightly modified ARM-PCR. The opening two PCR rounds, approximately 10 cycles each, paired TRBV1-TRBV30 forward primers with a C-beta reverse primer. TCRdb recomputed calls from the multiplex PCR reads with MiXCR, one row per CDR3 protein. Counted here are approximately 110,000 distinct CDR3 sequences, approximately 64% occurring once; the ten biggest clones make up 8% to 9%. These data come from a study of tumor-infiltrating lymphocytes in primary liver carcinoma. The CDR3 contains 14 residues. CDR1 is MNHEY, CDR2 SVGEGT, per germline. The approximately 20-31 mg bulk tissue piece was not sorted before simultaneous RNA and DNA extraction. With chronic HBV infection, the patients were also treatment-naive.

The clonotype was recovered from a woman aged 60 to 75 with primary liver carcinoma and hepatitis B virus infection. Sequenced: liver tumor tissue from sampling region 3. As for subset: tumor region T3, left-lateral pole. The rearrangement uses TRBV6-2 or TRBV6-3 and TRBJ2-2; tentatively, D is TRBD2 (6 bases). The CDR3 reads CAGGGVLNTVELLF. CDR3 DNA sequence: TGTGCCGGTGGCGGGGTACTGAACACCGTGGAGCTGCTTTTT.